The present T cell receptor beta chain was sequenced within a study of tumor-infiltrating lymphocytes in primary liver carcinoma. General study results and limits: A significantly higher top-250-clone fraction was recorded for tumors than for blood (p = 0.039).

Extraction also yielded germline DNA, while blood RNA was obtained from unsorted whole blood. In regard to this clonotype: The antigen is not known. An end of the junction does not agree with germline; a read error may underlie this.

CDR3 length: 15 amino acids. CDR1 is SGHTA, CDR2 FQGNSA, per germline. TCR beta cDNA was made from roughly 500 ng total RNA with a constant-region primer. Each TCR beta library was derived from three nested multiplex PCR rounds that employed slightly modified ARM-PCR. It was with TRBV1-TRBV30 forward primers and a C-beta reverse primer that the first two PCR rounds were run, at about 9 cycles each. TCRdb reprocessed the multiplex PCR reads via MiXCR and lists one record per CDR3 protein. The sample gives about 330,000 distinct CDR3 sequences, approximately 64% of which show up once; about 6% is in the top ten.

Sequenced material: peripheral blood. The sequence was obtained from a middle-aged man with primary liver carcinoma and hepatitis B virus infection. This chain joins TRBV7-2 and TRBJ2-7; D call uncertain. The CDR3 sequence: CASSNGPKLIYGQYF. CDR3 nucleotide sequence: TGTGCCAGCAGTAACGGACCCAAACTGATCTACGGGCAGTACTTC.